This TCR beta chain was documented in a study of T cell changes during pregnancy in multiple sclerosis. J was trimmed by 2 bases and V by 5 bases; bases with no gene match: 6. Germline lookup yields CDR1 SGHRS and CDR2 YFSETQ. The CDR3 contains 14 residues. The table came from immunoSEQ multiplex PCR; TCRdb's copy has only in-frame clones and leaves some out. Of some 74,000 clones listed, just under 95% were seen once; the top ten hold over 3.5%. J is TRBJ2-7 and V is TRBV5-1; 8 nucleotides match TRBD1. This clonotype was sampled from a female donor in good health, enrolled as a control in a pregnancy study. The specimen comprised peripheral blood, sampled after pregnancy. In DNA form, the CDR3 reads TGCGCCAGCAGGCAGGGGGCCGCAGCCTACGAGCAGTACTTC. This translates into CASRQGAAAYEQYF.